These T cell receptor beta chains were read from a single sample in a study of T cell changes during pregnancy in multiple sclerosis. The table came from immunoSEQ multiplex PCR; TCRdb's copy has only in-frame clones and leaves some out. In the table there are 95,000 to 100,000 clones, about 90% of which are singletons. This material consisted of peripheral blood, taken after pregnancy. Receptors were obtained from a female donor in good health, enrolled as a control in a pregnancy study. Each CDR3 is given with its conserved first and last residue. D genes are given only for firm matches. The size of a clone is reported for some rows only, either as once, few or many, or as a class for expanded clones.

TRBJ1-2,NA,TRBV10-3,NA,CAISEPGLSYGYTF,TGTGCCATCAGTGAGCCGGGACTGAGCTATGGCTACACCTTC
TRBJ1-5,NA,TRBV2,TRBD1,CASSSDRGYQPQHF,TGTGCCAGCAGTTCGGACAGGGGATATCAGCCCCAGCATTTT
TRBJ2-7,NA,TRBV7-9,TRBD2,CASSLYAGTSSYEQYF,TGTGCCAGCAGCCTATACGCCGGGACTAGTTCCTACGAGCAGTACTTC
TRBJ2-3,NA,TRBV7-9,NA,CASSLGDSATDTQYF,TGTGCCAGCAGCTTAGGGGACTCAGCAACAGATACGCAGTATTTT
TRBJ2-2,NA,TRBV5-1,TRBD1,CASSTRQGIPGELFF,TGCGCCAGCAGCACCAGACAGGGGATACCCGGGGAGCTGTTTTTT
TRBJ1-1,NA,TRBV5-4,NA,CASSLVAGEDTEAFF,TGTGCCAGCAGCCTAGTCGCGGGGGAAGACACTGAAGCTTTCTTT
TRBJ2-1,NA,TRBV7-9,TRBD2,CASSSSGEYNEQFF,TGTGCCAGCAGCTCTAGCGGGGAGTACAATGAGCAGTTCTTC
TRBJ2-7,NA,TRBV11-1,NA,CASSLSGTPYEQYF,TGTGCCAGCAGCCTTTCCGGGACTCCTTACGAGCAGTACTTC
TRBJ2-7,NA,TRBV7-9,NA,CASSSNYEQYF,TGTGCCAGCAGCTCTAACTACGAGCAGTACTTC
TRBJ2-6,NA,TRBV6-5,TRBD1,CASSYPDRAGANVLTF,TGTGCCAGCAGTTACCCCGACAGGGCTGGGGCCAACGTCCTGACTTTC
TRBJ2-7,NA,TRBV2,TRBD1,CASRGTGGRYEQYF,TGTGCCAGCAGGGGAACAGGGGGCAGGTACGAGCAGTACTTC
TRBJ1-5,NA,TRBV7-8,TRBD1,CARNGGTGAGFSNQPQHF,TGTGCCAGGAACGGCGGGACAGGGGCAGGGTTTAGCAATCAGCCCCAGCATTTT
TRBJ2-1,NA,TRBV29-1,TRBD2,CSVAATLAAANEQFF,TGCAGCGTTGCGGCGACACTAGCGGCTGCTAATGAGCAGTTCTTC
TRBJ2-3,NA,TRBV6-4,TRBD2,CASSERGSTDTQYF,TGTGCCAGCAGTGAGCGGGGGAGCACAGATACGCAGTATTTT
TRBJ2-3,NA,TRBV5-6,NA,CASSPSGGSWDTQYF,TGTGCCAGCAGCCCCAGTGGGGGGAGTTGGGATACGCAGTATTTT
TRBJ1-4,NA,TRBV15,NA,CATSSGSLGTREKLFF,TGTGCCACCAGCAGCGGCAGCTTGGGTACTAGGGAAAAACTGTTTTTT
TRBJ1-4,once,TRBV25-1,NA,CASSPQVPNEKLFF,TGTGCCAGCAGTCCCCAGGTCCCTAATGAAAAACTGTTTTTT
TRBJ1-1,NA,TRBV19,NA,CASSIDRQMNTEAFF,TGTGCCAGTAGTATAGATAGACAGATGAACACTGAAGCTTTCTTT
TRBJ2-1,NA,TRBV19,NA,CASSRPPRATPFNEQFF,TGTGCCAGTAGTCGCCCTCCTCGCGCCACCCCCTTCAATGAGCAGTTCTTC
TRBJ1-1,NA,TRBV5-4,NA,CASTRPGSTEAFF,TGTGCCAGCACACGTCCGGGGAGCACTGAAGCTTTCTTT
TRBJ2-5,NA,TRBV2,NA,CASSGGRGLAGETQYF,TGTGCCAGCAGCGGGGGGCGGGGGCTTGCAGGGGAGACCCAGTACTTC
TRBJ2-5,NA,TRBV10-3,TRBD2,CATSSGTKQETQYF,TGTGCCACCAGTAGCGGGACTAAGCAAGAGACCCAGTACTTC
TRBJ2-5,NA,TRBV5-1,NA,CASRPSGGAKETQYF,TGCGCCAGCCGCCCTTCCGGGGGTGCGAAAGAGACCCAGTACTTC
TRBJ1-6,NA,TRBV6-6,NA,CASSYRDYVSPLHF,TGTGCCAGCAGTTACCGGGACTACGTTTCACCCCTCCACTTT
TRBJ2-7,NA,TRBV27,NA,CASSLSRRNGEQYF,TGTGCCAGCAGTTTATCGCGGCGGAACGGAGAGCAGTACTTC
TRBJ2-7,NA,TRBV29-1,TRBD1,CSVEGQVTYEQYF,TGCAGCGTTGAGGGACAGGTGACCTACGAGCAGTACTTC
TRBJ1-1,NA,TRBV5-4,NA,CASSQSGPNTEAFF,TGTGCCAGCAGCCAATCAGGGCCAAACACTGAAGCTTTCTTT
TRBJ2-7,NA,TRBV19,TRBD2,CASSITSGAYEQYF,TGTGCCAGTAGTATTACTAGCGGAGCCTACGAGCAGTACTTC
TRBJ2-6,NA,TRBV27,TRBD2,CASSRTSGASGANVLTF,TGTGCCAGCAGCCGGACTAGCGGGGCTTCTGGGGCCAACGTCCTGACTTTC
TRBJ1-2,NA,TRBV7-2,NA,CASSLDGVWRGYTF,TGTGCCAGCAGCTTAGACGGGGTTTGGCGTGGCTACACCTTC
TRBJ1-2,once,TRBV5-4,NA,CASSPSVREDGYTF,TGTGCCAGCAGCCCCTCAGTGCGGGAGGATGGCTACACCTTC
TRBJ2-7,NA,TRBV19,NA,CASSLLPTLSSYEQYF,TGTGCCAGTAGTCTACTCCCAACGTTGAGCTCCTACGAGCAGTACTTC
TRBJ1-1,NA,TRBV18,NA,CASSTETGNTEAFF,TGTGCCAGCTCAACCGAGACAGGGAACACTGAAGCTTTCTTT
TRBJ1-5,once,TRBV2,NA,CASSTGWEQPQHF,TGTGCCAGCAGCACAGGTTGGGAACAGCCCCAGCATTTT
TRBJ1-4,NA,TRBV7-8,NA,CASSLARFRETNEKLFF,TGTGCCAGCAGCTTAGCGCGGTTCAGGGAAACTAATGAAAAACTGTTTTTT
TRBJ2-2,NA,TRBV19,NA,CASSIWPSPNLNTGELFF,TGTGCCAGTAGTATTTGGCCCTCCCCAAACCTGAACACCGGGGAGCTGTTTTTT
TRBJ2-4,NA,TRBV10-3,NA,CAISEGGDIQYF,TGTGCCATCAGTGAGGGCGGGGACATTCAGTACTTC
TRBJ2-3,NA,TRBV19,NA,CASSIMSSTDTQYF,TGTGCCAGTAGTATTATGTCTAGCACAGATACGCAGTATTTT
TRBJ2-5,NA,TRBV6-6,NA,CASSYSRVQETQYF,TGTGCCAGCAGTTACTCGCGAGTGCAAGAGACCCAGTACTTC
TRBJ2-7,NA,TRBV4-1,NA,CASSQAANPADEQYF,TGCGCCAGCAGCCAAGCGGCAAATCCCGCGGACGAGCAGTACTTC
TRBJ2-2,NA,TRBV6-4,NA,CASSDSMAGAGELFF,TGTGCCAGCAGTGACTCGATGGCGGGTGCCGGGGAGCTGTTTTTT